These 23 T cell receptor beta chains originate from one sample sequenced in a study of cytomegalovirus exposure and HLA in healthy donors. The study ran its PCR with 60 Vbeta and 13 Jbeta primers. TCRdb's copy holds only in-frame clones and misses some; the assay was immunoSEQ multiplex PCR. The sample holds 160,000 or so clones, 80% seen once. Source material: PBMCs. These receptors were obtained from a male donor in good health and CMV-seropositive.

The chain joins TRBV28 to TRBJ2-1; 8 nucleotides agree with TRBD2. Germline trimming cut 2 bases from V and 4 bases from J; bases unmatched to any gene: 1. Germline CDR1 reads MDHEN; CDR2 reads SYDVKM. The CDR3 spans 14 residues. CDR3: CASSLVAGYNEQFF. In DNA, the CDR3 is TGTGCCAGCAGTTTAGTAGCGGGGTACAATGAGCAGTTCTTC.

The V and J genes are TRBV9 and TRBJ2-7; 11 bases agree with TRBD2. This CDR3 is built from 15 residues. Per germline, CDR1 SGDLS and CDR2 YYNGEE. V lost 4 bases and J lost 3; bases outside the gene matches: 6. In nucleotides, the CDR3 is TGTGCCAGCAGCCCCAGGACTAGCGGGTTCTACGAGCAGTACTTC. Its translation: CASSPRTSGFYEQYF.

This sequence joins TRBV28 and TRBJ1-2; D is uncertain. V lost 6 bases to trimming and J lost 4 bases, with 12 bases between them. Germline V gives CDR1 MDHEN, CDR2 SYDVKM. The CDR3 runs to 13 residues. CDR3 sequence (DNA): TGTGCCAGCAGCCCCCGTGCGGTCTATGGCTACACCTTC. Encoded protein: CASSPRAVYGYTF.

The chain recombines TRBV11-3 with TRBJ2-6, with a weak D call TRBD2 (5 bases). The CDR3 covers 17 residues. V lost 1 base, J lost 0 bases, and 10 bases lay in between. The V gene's germline CDR1 is SGHNT and CDR2 YENEEA. This CDR3 is CASSLVPGFSGANVLTF. The CDR3 DNA reads as TGTGCCAGCAGCTTAGTCCCGGGGTTCTCTGGGGCCAACGTCCTGACTTTC. Full variable domain (missing parts from reference TRBV11-3 and TRBJ2-6): EAGVVQSPRYKIIEKKQPVAFWCNPISGHNTLYWYLQNLGQGPELLIRYENEEAVDDSQLPKDRFSAERLKGVDSTLKIQPAELGDSAVYLCASSLVPGFSGANVLTFGAGSRLTVL.

The rearrangement uses TRBV30 and TRBJ2-1; 10 bases align to TRBD2. The germline CDR1 and CDR2 sequences are GTSNPN and SVGIG (reference sequence). Trimming removed 3 bases from V and 1 base from J; junction bases left unmatched: 3. The CDR3 runs 15 residues. The CDR3 bases are TGTGCCTGGAGCCTAGCGGGAGTTTCCTACAATGAGCAGTTCTTC. It translates to CAWSLAGVSYNEQFF.

The V gene is TRBV5-4, the J gene TRBJ2-7; a weak D match, TRBD1 (5 bases). The germline V and J ends were trimmed by 4 bases and 5 bases, with 13 bases remaining between them. The CDR3 covers 13 residues. The germline V gene encodes CDR1 SGHNT and CDR2 YYREEE (reference sequence). The chain's CDR3 is CASSRGPGDEQYF. In nucleotides, the CDR3 is TGTGCCAGCAGCAGGGGTCCAGGAGACGAGCAGTACTTC.

V is TRBV30 and J is TRBJ2-4, with TRBD2 as a possible D gene (6 bases). CDR1 GTSNPN and CDR2 SVGIG come from the germline V gene (reference sequence). This CDR3 has 17 residues. Trimming removed 4 bases at V and 0 bases at J, with 19 bases between. DNA of the CDR3: TGTGCCTGGACCCAACCCCTGGGAGGAATAGCCAAAAACATTCAGTACTTC. This codes for CAWTQPLGGIAKNIQYF. The whole variable domain, remainder taken from reference TRBV30 and TRBJ2-4, is SQTIHQWPATLVQPVGSPLSLECTVEGTSNPNLYWYRQAAGRGLQLLFYSVGIGQISSEVPQNLSASRPQDRQFILSSKKLLLSDSGFYLCAWTQPLGGIAKNIQYFGAGTRLSVL.

The rearrangement joins TRBV18 to TRBJ1-2, with D unclear. Trimming took 6 bases from V and 4 from J, leaving 21 bases between them. The CDR3 sequence is 16 residues long. The germline CDR1 and CDR2 sequences are KGHSH and LQKENI. CDR3 in DNA: TGTGCCAGCTCCCCGGCGGGTTTGGCCTTAGGCTATGGCTACACCTTC. Amino acids: CASSPAGLALGYGYTF.

Regarding this clone: At one of its ends the junction is not consistent with the germline gene, which may arise from a read error. This chain uses TRBV7-9 with TRBJ2-5; D may be TRBD2 (6 bases). The length of the CDR3 is 15 residues. Germline loops: CDR1 SEHNR, CDR2 FQNEAQ (reference sequence). CDR3 in DNA: TGTGCCAGCAGCTTAGCGAGAGCGGGTCAAGGGACCCAGTACTTC. Encoded protein: CASSLARAGQGTQYF. The full variable domain, with the rest looked up from reference TRBV7-9 and TRBJ2-5, is DTGVSQNPRHKITKRGQNVTFRCDPISEHNRLYWYRQTLGQGPEFLTYFQNEAQLEKSRLLSDRFSAERPKGSFSTLEIQRTEQGDSAMYLCASSLARAGQGTQYFGPGTRLLVL.

The V and J genes are TRBV19 and TRBJ2-1; D is ambiguous. The CDR3 has 13 amino acids. The V and J ends lost 5 bases and 8 bases respectively, with 13 bases between them. The germline CDR1 and CDR2 sequences are LNHDA and SQIVND (reference sequence). The DNA of the CDR3 is TGTGCCAGTAGTCGGCACGGAGATGATGAGCAGTTCTTC. This translates into CASSRHGDDEQFF.

J is TRBJ2-7 and V is TRBV7-8; 9 bases line up with TRBD2. This CDR3 comprises 17 residues. Germline V gene lookup returns CDR1 SGHVS and CDR2 FQNEAQ. Germline trimming cut 1 base from V and 5 bases from J; bases unmatched to any gene: 12. The CDR3 DNA reads TGTGCCAGCAGCTTAGGATTGAGAAGCGGGAGGTACCACGAGCAGTACTTC. This sequence encodes CASSLGLRSGRYHEQYF.

The genes are TRBV7-9 and TRBJ2-1; D perhaps matches TRBD2 (6 bases). The CDR3 is 14 amino acids. Germline V gene lookup returns CDR1 SEHNR and CDR2 FQNEAQ (reference sequence). The V and J ends lost 4 bases and 10 bases respectively, with 17 bases between them. DNA of the CDR3: TGTGCCAGCAGCTCCTGGATTGCTAGCGACGAGCAGTTCTTC. Its protein is CASSSWIASDEQFF.

This chain joins TRBV7-3 and TRBJ2-7, with a weak D call TRBD1 (6 bases). This CDR3 contains 13 residues. Germline loops: CDR1 SGHTA, CDR2 FQGTGA. Trimming removed 5 bases from V and 5 bases from J, with 13 bases in between. CDR3 residues: CASSKMTGDEQYF. The DNA for the CDR3 is TGTGCCAGCAGCAAGATGACAGGCGACGAGCAGTACTTC.

This sequence joins TRBV7-9 and TRBJ2-7; 11 nucleotides agree with TRBD1. This CDR3 spans 14 amino acids. Germline CDR1 reads SEHNR; CDR2 reads FQNEAQ (reference sequence). The V gene end was trimmed by 4 bases and the J gene end by 5 bases; junction bases not matched to a gene: 4. The CDR3 nucleotides are TGTGCCAGCAGCTCCGGGACAGGGGGAAACGAGCAGTACTTC. Translating gives CASSSGTGGNEQYF.

The chain uses TRBV28 and TRBJ2-7, with D possibly matching TRBD1 (5 bases). Germline assignment: CDR1 MDHEN and CDR2 SYDVKM. The CDR3 covers 14 residues. Trimming left V 5 bases short and J 3 bases short, with 14 bases between. In nucleotides, the CDR3 is TGTGCCAGCAGTATAGACGTCCAGGGCTACGAGCAGTACTTC. It encodes CASSIDVQGYEQYF. The full variable domain, with the rest looked up from reference TRBV28 and TRBJ2-7, is DVKVTQSSRYLVKRTGEKVFLECVQDMDHENMFWYRQDPGLGLRLIYFSYDVKMKEKGDIPEGYSVSREKKERFSLILESASTNQTSMYLCASSIDVQGYEQYFGPGTRLTVT.

The V call is TRBV6-6, the J call TRBJ1-5; TRBD1 matches 7 bases. Unmatched junction bases numbered 10, after V lost 5 bases and J lost 3 bases. The germline V gene has CDR1 MNHNY and CDR2 SVGAGI (reference sequence). The CDR3 is made up of 16 amino acids. CDR3: CASSATGALSNQPQHF. The CDR3 bases are TGTGCCAGCAGTGCCACAGGGGCCCTATCCAATCAGCCCCAGCATTTT.

The V call is TRBV6-4, the J call TRBJ2-3; maybe TRBD2 (6 bases). The CDR3 covers 15 residues. Looked up from germline, CDR1 is MRHNA and CDR2 is SNTAGT. V was cut by 0 bases and J by 4 bases, with 11 bases left in between. The DNA of the CDR3 is TGTGCCAGCAGTGACTCCGGCGGGGCCGCAGATACGCAGTATTTT. Translated: CASSDSGGAADTQYF.

This chain connects TRBV19 to TRBJ2-2; 7 bases are a match to TRBD1. Germline values: CDR1 LNHDA, CDR2 SQIVND (reference sequence). The CDR3 contains 12 residues. V trimming: 8 bases; J trimming: 6 bases; junction bases outside the gene matches: 3. The CDR3 coding sequence is TGTGCCAGTCCAGACAGGGCCGGGGAGCTGTTTTTT. Protein: CASPDRAGELFF.

The chain employs TRBV15 and TRBJ2-1, with 7 bases fitting TRBD2. The CDR3 is 16 amino acids. The V and J ends lost 5 bases and 1 base, in that order; junction bases with no gene match: 8. Germline CDR1 LNHNV, CDR2 YYDKDF (reference sequence). CDR3 nucleotides: TGTGCCACCAGCGTCTCTAGCGGTCCTTCCTACAATGAGCAGTTCTTC. Translating gives CATSVSSGPSYNEQFF. The whole variable domain, filled in from reference TRBV15 and TRBJ2-1, reads DAMVIQNPRYQVTQFGKPVTLSCSQTLNHNVMYWYQQKSSQAPKLLFHYYDKDFNNEADTPDNFQSRRPNTSFCFLDIRSPGLGDTAMYLCATSVSSGPSYNEQFFGPGTRLTVL.

The chain recombines TRBV30 with TRBJ2-1, with 11 positions matching TRBD2. The CDR3 covers 15 residues. J lost 8 bases, V lost 2 bases, and 8 bases had no gene match. Looked up from germline, CDR1 is GTSNPN and CDR2 is SVGIG (reference sequence). The CDR3 loop reads CAWSISGRASYEQFF. The CDR3 DNA follows: TGTGCCTGGAGTATTAGCGGGAGGGCCAGCTATGAGCAGTTCTTC. Using reference TRBV30 and TRBJ2-1 for the parts outside the CDR3, the full variable domain is SQTIHQWPATLVQPVGSPLSLECTVEGTSNPNLYWYRQAAGRGLQLLFYSVGIGQISSEVPQNLSASRPQDRQFILSSKKLLLSDSGFYLCAWSISGRASYEQFFGPGTRLTVL.

This sequence joins TRBV4-1 and TRBJ2-7; D unclear. There are 15 residues in the CDR3. CDR1 is MGHRA and CDR2 is YSYEKL in the germline V gene. The V gene lost 2 bases and the J gene lost 0 bases, with 11 bases spanning the gap. CDR3 region: CASSQISPGSYEQYF. The DNA for the CDR3 is TGCGCCAGCAGCCAAATTTCCCCGGGCTCCTACGAGCAGTACTTC.

The rearrangement uses TRBV28 and TRBJ2-7; tentatively, D is TRBD2 (5 bases). Trimming cost V 6 bases and J 0 bases, with 15 bases left between them. Germline V gene data show CDR1 as MDHEN and CDR2 as SYDVKM. This CDR3 region has 15 residues. The CDR3 DNA is TGTGCCAGCAGCCCCAGCGGACCGAGCTCCTACGAGCAGTACTTC. Translating gives CASSPSGPSSYEQYF.

This clone is a singleton in its sample. This chain joins TRBV29-1 and TRBJ1-1, with D possibly being TRBD1 (5 bases). Germline lookup yields CDR1 SQVTM and CDR2 ANQGSEA. V was clipped by 4 bases and J by 10 bases, with 13 bases between them. The CDR3 covers 11 residues. Here the CDR3 reads CSVVLQGGAFF. The CDR3 region has the DNA TGCAGCGTTGTGTTGCAGGGAGGAGCTTTCTTT. The variable domain in full, with the rest retrieved from reference TRBV29-1 and TRBJ1-1, is SAVISQKPSRDICQRGTSLTIQCQVDSQVTMMFWYRQQPGQSLTLIATANQGSEATYESGFVIDKFPISRPNLTFSTLTVSNMSPEDSSIYLCSVVLQGGAFFGQGTRLTVV.